This T cell receptor beta chain emerged from a study of cytomegalovirus exposure and HLA in healthy donors. The wider study: It was reported in a later analysis that the same platform had been used for the 120 validation repertoires as for the roughly 670 first-cohort repertoires.

Study-wide findings and caveats: For most TCR sequences rarity was the rule, although some public TCRs occurred in many donors. That first-cohort TCR clusters tended to co-occur in the 95 to 150 validation repertoires was found in a later analysis. In vitro experiments confirmed that three CMV-associated chains were specific for CMV antigens.

The repertoire was sequenced with immunoSEQ multiplex PCR; TCRdb's copy has only in-frame clones and lacks some. Found here are around 150,000 clones, 88% of them singletons; the top ten hold around 3%. In regard to this clone: Its antigen remains unknown.

The sample was PBMCs. This receptor was taken from a man aged 18 to 30 in good health and CMV-seronegative.

The CDR3 DNA reads TGTGCCAGCAGACAGGGCGCGAACACTGAAGCTTTCTTT. It is translated as CASRQGANTEAFF. The chain has TRBV5-4 and TRBJ1-1, with a possible D match to TRBD1 (6 bases). The CDR3 spans 13 residues. V lost 5 bases, J lost 1 base, and 9 bases lay in between. Germline CDR1 reads SGHNT; CDR2 reads YYREEE (reference sequence).